The source of this T cell receptor beta chain is a study of T cells after yellow fever vaccination. Study-wide points: Just a small share of clonotypes turned up in the CD4 compartment as well as the CD8 compartment.

MiXCR, run by TCRdb on the 5' RACE reads, gives a single entry per CDR3 protein. The sample records approximately 510,000 distinct CDR3 sequences, around a fifth being singletons. Regarding this clonotype: Its antigen is unknown.

The CDR3 totals 15 residues. J lost 4 bases, V lost 0 bases, and 4 bases had no gene match. Germline CDR1 SGHRS, CDR2 YFSETQ. This rearrangement joins TRBV5-1 to TRBJ2-5; 9 positions match TRBD2. The specimen comprised PBMCs, sampled roughly 20 days after the first yellow fever vaccination. The receptor's source is a man younger than 35 who received the YFV17D yellow fever vaccine. The CDR3 spells CASSLAGLALETQYF. The CDR3 bases are TGCGCCAGCAGCTTGGCTGGACTAGCGTTAGAGACCCAGTACTTC.